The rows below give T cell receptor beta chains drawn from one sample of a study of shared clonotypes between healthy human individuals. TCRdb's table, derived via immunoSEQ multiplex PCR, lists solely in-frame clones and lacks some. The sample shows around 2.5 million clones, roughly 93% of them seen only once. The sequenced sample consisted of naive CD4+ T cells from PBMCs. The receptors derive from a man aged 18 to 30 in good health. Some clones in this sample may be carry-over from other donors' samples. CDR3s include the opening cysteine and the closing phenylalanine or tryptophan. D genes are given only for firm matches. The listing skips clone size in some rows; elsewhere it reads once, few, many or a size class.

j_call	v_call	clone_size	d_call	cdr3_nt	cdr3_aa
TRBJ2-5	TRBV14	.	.	TGTGCCAGCAGCCCCGGACAGTTCCGAGAGACCCAGTACTTC	CASSPGQFRETQYF
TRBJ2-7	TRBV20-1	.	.	TGCAGTGCAAAGGGCCCCTACGAGCAGTACTTC	CSAKGPYEQYF
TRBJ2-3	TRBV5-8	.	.	TGTGCCAGCAGTCACTTTACAGGTGGAGACACAGATACGCAGTATTTT	CASSHFTGGDTDTQYF
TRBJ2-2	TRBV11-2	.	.	TGTGCCAGCAGCTTAGGATTGGGCAGGGCCCTGAACACCGGGGAGCTGTTTTTT	CASSLGLGRALNTGELFF
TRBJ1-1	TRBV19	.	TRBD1	TGTGCCAGTAGTAGGGGTCGACAGGGTGGCACTGAAGCTTTCTTT	CASSRGRQGGTEAFF
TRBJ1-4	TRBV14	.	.	TGTGCCAGCAGCCAATATGAAAAACTGTTTTTT	CASSQYEKLFF
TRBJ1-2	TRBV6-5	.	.	TGTGCCAGCAGTTATGTGGGGGGAAACTATGGCTACACCTTC	CASSYVGGNYGYTF
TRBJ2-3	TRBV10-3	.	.	TGTGCCATCAGTGAGTCGAAACAGCGCACAGATACGCAGTATTTT	CAISESKQRTDTQYF
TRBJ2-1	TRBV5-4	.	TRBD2	TGTGCCAGCAGGAAAGGGGAGGGCCGGGATGAGCAGTTCTTC	CASRKGEGRDEQFF
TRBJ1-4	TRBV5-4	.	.	TGTGCCAGCAGCTTTGAACGGGCAACTAATGAAAAACTGTTTTTT	CASSFERATNEKLFF
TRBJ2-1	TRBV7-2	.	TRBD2	TGTGCCAGCAGCTTCGACCAACTAGCGGCAGTCTACAATGAGCAGTTCTTC	CASSFDQLAAVYNEQFF
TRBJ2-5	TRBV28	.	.	TGTGCCAGCAGTTCTCCCCTCGGGGGCATGGAGACCCAGTACTTC	CASSSPLGGMETQYF
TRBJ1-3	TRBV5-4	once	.	TGTGCCAGCAGCTTGGACCGAAACACCATATATTTT	CASSLDRNTIYF
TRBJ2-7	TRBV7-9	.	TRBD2	TGTGCCAGCAGTTTAGGGCGCGGGCTAGCGGGAGTCGAGCAGTACTTC	CASSLGRGLAGVEQYF
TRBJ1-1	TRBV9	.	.	TGTGCCAGCAGCGCGGCTGGGTACAGGCCAGCGAACACTGAAGCTTTCTTT	CASSAAGYRPANTEAFF
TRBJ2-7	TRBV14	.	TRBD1	TGTGCCAGCAACCACGGGACAGCAGAGGAGCAGTACTTC	CASNHGTAEEQYF
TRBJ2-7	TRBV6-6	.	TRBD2	TGTGCCACCACCGGGGGGGCCATCTACGAGCAGTACTTC	CATTGGAIYEQYF
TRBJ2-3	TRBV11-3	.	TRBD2	TGTGCCAGCAGCAGGGGGACTAGCGGGAGGGCCACAGATACGCAGTATTTT	CASSRGTSGRATDTQYF
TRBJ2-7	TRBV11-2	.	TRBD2	TGTGCCAGCACGGGGGGTCGGGACTACTCCTACGAGCAGTACTTC	CASTGGRDYSYEQYF
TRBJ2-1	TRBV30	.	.	TGTGCCTGGAGCGGGAGTTACAATGAGCAGTTCTTC	CAWSGSYNEQFF
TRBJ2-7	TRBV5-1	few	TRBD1	TGCGCCAGCAGCGCAACAGGGGGCAGCGGTTACGAGCAGTACTTC	CASSATGGSGYEQYF
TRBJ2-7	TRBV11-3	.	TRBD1	TGTGCCAGCAGCTCGGGACAGGGAAACGAGCAGTACTTC	CASSSGQGNEQYF
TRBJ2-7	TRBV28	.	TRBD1	TGTGCCAGCAGAAGACAGGGGAGGAACTACGAGCAGTACTTC	CASRRQGRNYEQYF
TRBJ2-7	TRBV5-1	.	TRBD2	TGCGCCAGCAGCATCGCCACTAGCGGGAGGGCTTACGAGCAGTACTTC	CASSIATSGRAYEQYF
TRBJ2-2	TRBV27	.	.	TGTGCCAGCACCTTACGACCCGGAGCGAACACCGGGGAGCTGTTTTTT	CASTLRPGANTGELFF
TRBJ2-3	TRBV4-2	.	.	TGTGCCAGCAGCCAAGAATGGTCAGCAGATACGCAGTATTTT	CASSQEWSADTQYF